This entry lists 3 T cell receptor beta chains sequenced from one sample in a study of blood T cell repertoires in COVID-19 (dated by TCRdb to the early 2020s). The library was built by means of the immunoSEQ multiplex PCR assay. TCRdb's version of the immuneACCESS table is confined to in-frame rearrangements and falls short of the full clone set. An unresolved V gene accounts for under half of the shortfall where checked; the remainder is of unknown origin. This sample has hundreds of thousands of clones in its table, and approximately 85% of those were observed once. 2.2% of the sample rests with the top ten. Sequencing was done on a sample of PBMCs or T cells enriched from blood (not recorded which). The receptors come from a man aged 30 to 45 who had recovered from COVID-19.

Details on this clone: This sample includes further DNA sequences coding for the same CDR3. The chain is built from TRBV19 and TRBJ1-1, with D unclear. Trimming removed 3 bases at V and 4 bases at J, with 12 bases between. This CDR3 spans 14 amino acids. Germline CDR1 is LNHDA and CDR2 is SQIVND (reference sequence). Here the CDR3 reads CASSIAGIGTEAFF. The CDR3 region has the DNA TGTGCCAGTAGTATTGCGGGGATCGGCACTGAAGCTTTCTTT.

The CDR3 sequence: CASSTEETQYF. CDR3 DNA: TGTGCCAGCAGCACTGAAGAGACCCAGTACTTC. This chain uses TRBV5-6 with TRBJ2-5; D not resolved. Per the germline V gene, CDR1 is SGHDT and CDR2 is YYEEEE. This CDR3 has 11 amino acids. V lost 4 bases, J lost 3 bases, and 4 bases lay in between.

The rearrangement uses TRBV5-8 and TRBJ2-3, with D unresolved. The CDR3 runs 12 residues. CDR1 and CDR2 (germline): SGHTS, YDEGEE. V shed 4 bases and J shed 7 bases, with 10 bases lying between them. The CDR3 DNA reads as TGTGCCAGCAGCCCGGTTTTCCATACGCAGTATTTT. This codes for CASSPVFHTQYF.